The 5 T cell receptor beta chains listed next were all sequenced from one sample in a study of shared clonotypes between healthy human individuals. Only in-frame clones appear in the TCRdb table, and some are missing; sequencing was by immunoSEQ multiplex PCR. This sample has over a million clones, with about 96% found just once. The source material was naive CD4+ T cells sorted from blood. Subset of the sample: CD45RA+ positively selected. The origin of the receptors is a man under 40 in good health.

This rearrangement joins TRBV6-5 to TRBJ1-5, with a tentative D call TRBD1 (6 bases). The CDR3 is 14 residues long. CDR1 is MNHEY, CDR2 SVGAGI, per germline. V shed 8 bases and J shed 1 base, with 12 bases lying between them. The CDR3: CASHGGASNQPQHF. DNA for the CDR3: TGTGCCAGCCACGGGGGGGCAAGCAATCAGCCCCAGCATTTT.

The chain employs TRBV5-4 and TRBJ2-7; 8 nucleotides line up with TRBD1. CDR3 length: 15 residues. Trimming took 5 bases from V and 4 from J; bases not matched to a gene: 11. CDR1 and CDR2 from the germline V gene are SGHNT and YYREEE (reference sequence). The CDR3, as DNA: TGTGCCAGCAGGTCAGGGACAGGCGCGGTTTACGAGCAGTACTTC. The encoded protein is CASRSGTGAVYEQYF.

The chain joins TRBV5-4 to TRBJ2-1; possible D gene TRBD2, 5 bases. Trimming removed 0 bases at V and 12 bases at J, with 22 bases between. The CDR3 loop spans 16 amino acids. CDR1 is SGHNT, CDR2 YYREEE, per germline (reference sequence). The CDR3 coding sequence is TGTGCCAGCAGCTTGGTGTCTAGTAATAGCGCGGTGTGGCAGTTCTTC. Translated, it gives CASSLVSSNSAVWQFF.

The rearrangement links TRBV5-1 to TRBJ1-1, with D unresolved. Trimming pared 2 bases from V and 2 bases from J, leaving 7 bases between. This CDR3 spans 13 amino acids. The germline V gene has CDR1 SGHRS and CDR2 YFSETQ. The CDR3 DNA reads as TGCGCCAGCAGCTTCGACGTAAACACTGAAGCTTTCTTT. This codes for CASSFDVNTEAFF.

The chain has TRBV7-8 and TRBJ1-1; D ambiguous. The V end lost 1 base, the J end lost 4 bases, and 10 bases lay between the germline ends. CDR1 is SGHVS and CDR2 is FQNEAQ in the germline V gene. CDR3 size: 14 residues. This CDR3 reads CASSLEVASTEAFF. The CDR3, as DNA: TGTGCCAGCAGCTTAGAGGTCGCGAGCACTGAAGCTTTCTTT.